The clone carrying this TCR beta chain was counted once. This specimen belongs to a study of blood T cell repertoires in COVID-19. At the level of the study: PBMCs, B-cell-depleted T cells, or T cells were the source of the cDNA or gDNA that made up the material.

Germline values: CDR1 SEHNR, CDR2 FQNEAQ (reference sequence). The CDR3 spans 17 residues. V gave up 5 bases and J gave up 1 base; unmatched junction bases: 10. TCRdb keeps only in-frame clones here, not all; method: immunoSEQ multiplex PCR. The top ten hold 5.7% of the sample, which has around 80,000 clones, 70% to 85% seen once. The sequenced sample consisted of peripheral blood. The clonotype originates from a man aged 45 to 65 with active or convalescent COVID-19. This rearrangement joins TRBV7-9 to TRBJ2-2; 7 bases align to TRBD1. CDR3 sequence reads: CASSALTGSRNTGELFF. For the CDR3, the DNA is TGTGCCAGCAGCGCCCTGACAGGGAGTCGGAACACCGGGGAGCTGTTTTTT.